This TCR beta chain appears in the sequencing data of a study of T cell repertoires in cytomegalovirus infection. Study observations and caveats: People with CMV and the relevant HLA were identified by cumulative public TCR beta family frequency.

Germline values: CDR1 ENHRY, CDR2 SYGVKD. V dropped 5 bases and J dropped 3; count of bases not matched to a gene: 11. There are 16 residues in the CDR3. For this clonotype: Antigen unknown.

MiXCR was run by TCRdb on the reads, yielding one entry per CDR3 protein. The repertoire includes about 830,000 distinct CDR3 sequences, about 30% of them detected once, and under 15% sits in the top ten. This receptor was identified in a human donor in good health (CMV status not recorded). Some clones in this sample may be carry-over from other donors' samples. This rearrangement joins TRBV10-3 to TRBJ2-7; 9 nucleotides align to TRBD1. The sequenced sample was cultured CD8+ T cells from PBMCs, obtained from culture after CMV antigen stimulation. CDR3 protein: CAISKFRDREVYEQYF. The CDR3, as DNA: TGTGCCATCAGTAAATTCCGGGACAGGGAGGTCTACGAGCAGTACTTC.